One sample yielded the 2 T cell receptor beta chains listed below, sequenced in a study of molecular identifiers for immune sequencing clone quantification. TCRdb redid the calling of the PCR reads with MiXCR, one entry per CDR3 protein. The sample comprises approximately 550,000 distinct CDR3 sequences, about 25% of which are singletons, and around 0.76% rests with the top ten. The sample was naive CD8+ T cells from blood, with Jurkat cell RNA spiked in. Indicated subset: FACS-sorted CD8+CD4-CCR7+CD45RA+ naive T cells. These receptors were taken from a human donor in good health. Some libraries in this study had Jurkat cell RNA spiked in.

This clonotype was counted a few times. This chain uses TRBV29-1 with TRBJ2-3; 10 bases align to TRBD2. The trim removed 3 bases at V and 6 bases at J, leaving 9 bases unmatched. This CDR3 is 15 amino acids long. Germline values: CDR1 SQVTM, CDR2 ANQGSEA. The CDR3, as DNA: TGCAGCGTTGATGGTCTAGCGGGAGTGTGGGATACGCAGTATTTT. This sequence encodes CSVDGLAGVWDTQYF.

This clonotype was observed a handful of times. The chain is built from TRBV5-1 and TRBJ2-1, with TRBD2 matching 16 bases. The CDR3 covers 19 residues. Losses at the gene ends were 4 bases for V and 0 bases for J; bases not matched to a gene: 7. Germline V gives CDR1 SGHRS, CDR2 YFSETQ. This CDR3 is CASSIGTSGRGSSYNEQFF. The CDR3, as DNA: TGCGCCAGCAGCATTGGGACTAGCGGGAGGGGGAGCTCCTACAATGAGCAGTTCTTC.